This TCR beta chain was identified during a study of blood T cell repertoires in COVID-19 (dated by TCRdb to between 2020 and 2021). In the study overall: The collaborator samples originated in the United States, Italy and Spain and spanned the acute and convalescent phases of COVID-19. The prospective study material was composed of cDNA or gDNA derived from T cells, B-cell-depleted T cells, or PBMCs. Subjects who had been exposed to COVID-19, were actively infected with it, or had recovered from it provided the deeply sampled blood TCRbeta repertoires that made up the dataset. The repertoires were released in a freely available public database intended as a resource for research on the immune response to SARS-CoV-2. Samples came from the ongoing ImmuneRACE study (first 160 participants) plus 1,254 subjects from 6 global collaborators. Nearly every sample came with metadata listing a de-identified subject ID, COVID-19 status, age in years and sex. HLA class I and class II types, where available, came from metadata supplied by the sample provider rather than from assay-based typing. General findings and caveats noted by the study authors: How much clinical and demographic metadata was included differed by source and by participant, and the metadata was provided uncurated.

This clone was seen once. Its antigen is unknown. Base quality data are lacking; no much larger clone is found one base away. Here V drops 5 bases and J drops 1 base, and the junction holds 9 bases not matched to any gene. The CDR3 sequence holds 16 residues, the cysteine and phenylalanine included. Just the 48-base CDR3 DNA is kept, in frame starting at base 1. The CDR1 and CDR2 encoded by the germline V gene are SGHTA and FQGNSA. TCRbeta CDR3 regions were amplified from genomic DNA using the immunoSEQ Assay, a bias-controlled multiplex PCR. Under the source paper's analysis protocol: Within the assay, amplification of reference gene primers was used to estimate how many nucleated cells each sample contained. To quantify the absolute abundance of each unique TCRbeta CDR3 rearrangement, sequence reads were collapsed and filtered. For each sample, productive Simpson clonality was calculated as the square root of Simpson's diversity index over productive rearrangements. TCRdb limited this immuneACCESS table to in-frame rearrangements with V and J called. A share of clones is missing; checked studies link under half to unresolved V genes, and the rest is unexplained. V and J calls and clone size follow that table, whereas D and trimming were derived from the DNA. This sample comprises approximately 160,000 clones, under 90% of them detected only once. Roughly 8% of the sample belongs to the ten largest clones.

In the prospective study, participants were roughly 18 to 95 years old, resided in around 25 geographic areas of the United States, and were enrolled through a virtual design. Cohort assignment in the prospective study relied on participant-reported clinical history from a screening survey and a study questionnaire. For ImmuneRACE Cohort 3, a participant was defined as recovered based on two consecutive negative NP/OP PCR tests, clearance by a healthcare professional, or resolution of symptoms. Mobile phlebotomists in the prospective study collected whole blood, serum and a nasopharyngeal or oropharyngeal swab from every participant. Prospective study participants could optionally give additional blood draws and questionnaires over a roughly two-month period. Prospective study blood samples were shipped either frozen or at room temperature before DNA extraction.

Recombination joined TRBV7-2 with TRBJ2-3, with TRBD1 matching 7 junction bases. This receptor was taken from a woman aged 45-65 years who had recovered from COVID-19. Sequences were obtained from PBMCs or T cells enriched from blood (not recorded which). The DNA reads as follows: TGTGCCAGCAGCCGCCCGACAGGGTTGGGCACAGATACGCAGTATTTT. It codes for CASSRPTGLGTDTQYF.